This T cell receptor (beta chain) stems from a study of early T cells in non-severe SARS-CoV-2 infection. Whole-study context: Bulk RNA from unsorted whole blood was sequenced; chains were unpaired.

The library protocol tagged individual cDNA molecules with unique molecular identifiers. In TCRdb, the 5' RACE reads were re-called with MiXCR into one record per CDR3 protein. The table includes approximately 35,000 distinct CDR3 sequences, less than 5.5% detected once. This clonotype was recorded at least ten times. Its antigen is not identified. Germline V lookup: CDR1 LGHDT, CDR2 YNNKEL (reference sequence). With V trimmed by 3 bases and J by 2 bases, 5 bases remained unmatched. The CDR3 is 16 amino acids. Study results and caveats: VDJdb matching, biased toward anti-spike CD8 responses, missed private and CD4 specificities.

This chain links TRBV3-1 with TRBJ1-5; 9 nucleotides align to TRBD1. This TCR was recovered from an adult who was a healthcare worker with PCR-confirmed SARS-CoV-2 infection or an uninfected control (not recorded which). Sequencing was carried out using whole blood. The DNA for the CDR3 is TGTGCCAGCAGCCAGGGACAGGGCGTTGGCAATCAGCCCCAGCATTTT. This gives the protein CASSQGQGVGNQPQHF.